The text below deals with one TCR beta chain. This table comes from immunoSEQ multiplex PCR, and its TCRdb copy is limited to in-frame clones, with some not included. The sample has under 350,000 clones; more than 75% are singletons. The data originate from a study of shared clonotypes between healthy human individuals. CDR3 size: 15 residues. The V end lost 2 bases, the J end lost 5 bases, and 16 bases lay between the germline ends. CDR1 and CDR2 (germline): SGHVS, FQNEAQ. The receptor comes from a man between 18 and 29 years old in good health. The sample consisted of memory CD8+ T cells sorted from blood. Subset described: CD45RO+ cells pooled with CCR7-negative TemRA cells. This chain uses TRBV7-8 with TRBJ2-7; D may be TRBD2 (5 bases). CDR3 in DNA: TGTGCCAGCAGCTTAAGCGGCGGGTTAGGACACGAGCAGTACTTC. Encoded protein: CASSLSGGLGHEQYF.